This T cell receptor beta chain was found in a study of cytomegalovirus exposure and HLA in healthy donors. About the research overall: There were fewer than 500 genotyped donors. Of these, roughly 80% fell in the genetic ancestry cluster associated with self-reported Caucasian donors. Study findings and constraints: The study dropped some indistinguishable V segments, TRBV6-2 and TRBV6-3 among them. It was fewer than 200 TCR beta chains that were listed as cytomegalovirus-associated.

PCR employed 60 Vbeta and 13 Jbeta primers. Authors' data handling: In a later analysis, about 12 million of some 80 million unique beta chains occurred in at least two donors. The assay was immunoSEQ multiplex PCR, and TCRdb's table has in-frame clones only and misses some. That table is the source of V, J and clone size, and D and trimming were worked out from the DNA. The repertoire holds 70,000 to 95,000 clones, with about three quarters as singletons. Remarks on this clone: Its antigen is as yet unknown.

Germline-derived CDR1 and CDR2 are MNHEY and SVGAGI. The CDR3 runs to 13 residues. Trimming left V 5 bases short and J 7 bases short, with 11 bases between. The specimen sequenced was PBMCs. V usage is TRBV6-5 and J usage is TRBJ2-2; D may be TRBD2 (5 bases). The receptor was isolated from a man between 25 and 39 years old in good health and CMV-seropositive. This chain's CDR3 is CASSTGLNGELFF. CDR3 nucleotide sequence: TGTGCCAGCAGTACCGGACTGAACGGGGAGCTGTTTTTT.